This T cell receptor beta chain came from a study of blood T cells in healthy people across ages (dated by TCRdb to between 2014 and 2017). Regarding the research as a whole: In model experiments, template switching captured about one uniquely barcoded TCR beta cDNA molecule for every two T cells. Donors of different ages were randomly distributed across sequencing lanes to avoid experimental bias. Using the same blood draw, the study looked at two additional independent replicas of 1 million unique cDNA reads for two donors, one aged 18 to 30 and the other aged 80 or older. Four age groups were formed from the donors: young (average about 16 years), middle-aged (roughly 38), aged (around 68) and long-lived (82). The study measured age-related changes in TCR beta repertoire diversity using deep sequencing normalized with unique cDNA molecular identifiers. The research as a whole found: Observed TCR beta diversity per million T cells fell roughly linearly with age, and a significant reduction was already apparent by age roughly 40. The long-lived group showed more naive CD4+ T cells, fewer expanded clones and increased TCR diversity than the aged group, suggesting age selection. Estimates of total diversity based on one million sequenced T cells were regarded as lower bounds and as underestimates. Because the CMV infection status of the donors was unknown, age-related changes in expanded clonotypes may potentially have been confounded. Since profiling was done on bulk unsorted PBMCs, naive and antigen-experienced compartments could not be conclusively compared. There was a strong correlation between observed TCR beta diversity and the percentage of naive T cells measured by flow cytometry.

The library was made by 5' RACE. Sequencing was carried out with an Illumina HiSeq 2500. A second PCR of about 7 to 12 cycles was run with a J-beta primer mix and a sample-barcoded 5' primer. A template-switch 5' adaptor carrying 12 random nucleotides introduced a unique molecular identifier onto each TCR beta cDNA molecule. Each sample yielded at least 2.5 million CDR3-containing paired-end reads. First-strand cDNA synthesis was performed from all RNA using the Mint cDNA synthesis kit, with priming by a TRBC-specific oligonucleotide. All cDNA was treated with uracil-DNA glycosylase and then went through a first 18-cycle PCR with the universal primers M1SS and BC2_uni_R. Under the source paper's analysis protocol: For normalization, 1 million high-quality reads were randomly selected from each sample, with every read carrying a distinct molecular identifier. Reads sharing molecular identifiers were discarded rather than binned into consensus sequences. MiTCR, with a Q25 quality threshold and the strictest error-elimination algorithm, was used for CDR3 identification, clonotype clustering and error correction. A nonparametric unseen species model with Euler transformation was used to estimate a lower bound on total TCR beta diversity. The public reads were quality trimmed at Q25 with fastp and then assembled into clones with MiXCR by TCRdb, keeping productive beta chains. Every CDR3 protein is listed once, alongside the most common genes and DNA of its rows. What appears here as the V and J calls and clone size reflects TCRdb's work, not the paper's. The sample records about 1.1 million distinct CDR3 sequences, roughly two fifths of which are singletons. The ten largest clones represent roughly 13% of the sample.

About this clonotype itself: Its antigen remains undetermined. Base qualities were left out, and no much larger clone turns up one base away.

The junction shows trimming of 7 bases on V and 7 bases on J, and the gene matches do not reach 12 bases of it. From its cysteine to its phenylalanine, the CDR3 spans 14 amino acids. The entry retains the CDR3 DNA only, 42 bases that are in frame from base 1. The germline V gene encodes CDR1 DFQATT and CDR2 SNEGSKA (reference sequence). The donors were about 40 Caucasian individuals from Russia, aged roughly 6 to 100 years, who were systemically healthy. Around 10 milliliters of peripheral blood were drawn from each donor into EDTA-treated Vacutainer tubes. PBMCs were isolated by Ficoll-Paque density-gradient centrifugation, with at least 6.5 million obtained per sample. Trizol reagent was used to extract total RNA from the PBMCs, yielding at least 6 micrograms per sample. For every donor, an aliquot of PBMCs went through flow cytometry to measure the percentages of naive CD45RAhigh/CD27high T cells.

The rearranged segments are TRBV20-1 and TRBJ1-1; 10 bases in between match TRBD1. The sequence derives from a man aged 18 to 30 in good health. Sequenced sample: blood. CDR3 reads: CSGVAGQGVHEAFF. In nucleotide form, the sequence is TGCAGTGGGGTCGCAGGACAGGGGGTCCATGAAGCTTTCTTT.